One sample yielded the 19 T cell receptor beta chains listed below, sequenced in a study of T cell responses to AZD1222 COVID-19 vaccine. Clones were read by immunoSEQ multiplex PCR, and TCRdb kept only the in-frame ones, dropping some. The sample includes about 120,000 clones, 85% to 90% of them seen just once. Sequencing used peripheral blood, obtained on day 0 of AZD1222 vaccination. The receptors here all came from an adult in good health.

The rearrangement links TRBV9 to TRBJ1-1; no firm D call. The CDR3 is 16 amino acids. Trimming took off 4 bases at V and 1 base at J, with 17 bases between the two ends. Looked up from germline, CDR1 is SGDLS and CDR2 is YYNGEE. CDR3: CASSLNSGGSNTEAFF. CDR3 coding DNA: TGTGCCAGCAGCCTAAATTCAGGTGGGTCGAACACTGAAGCTTTCTTT.

V gene TRBV24-1 combines with J gene TRBJ2-3; D might be TRBD1 or TRBD2, each matching 6 bases. The V gene lost 4 bases and the J gene lost 6 bases, with 16 bases spanning the gap. Germline assignment: CDR1 KGHDR and CDR2 SFDVKD. The CDR3 totals 15 residues. The CDR3 protein is CATSDPRGGGDTQYF. The CDR3 nucleotides read TGTGCCACCAGTGACCCCAGGGGCGGAGGGGATACGCAGTATTTT.

This clone has just one count. V gene TRBV11-1 combines with J gene TRBJ1-2; D remains ambiguous. This CDR3 is 14 amino acids long. With 1 base removed from V and 3 bases from J, the gap between germline ends came to 9 bases. The germline CDR1 and CDR2 sequences are SGHAT and FQDESV (reference sequence). The CDR3 nucleotides read TGTGCCAGCAGCTTAGGGCCGGAGGACTATGGCTACACCTTC. Its translation: CASSLGPEDYGYTF.

V and J are TRBV2 and TRBJ1-2; TRBD1 matches at 10 bases. Germline V gives CDR1 SNHLY, CDR2 FYNNEI. With 1 base clipped from V and 6 bases from J, the junction kept 2 bases outside the gene matches. The CDR3 contains 14 residues. The CDR3: CASSEVGTGDGYTF. The CDR3 DNA reads as TGTGCCAGCAGTGAAGTGGGGACAGGGGATGGCTACACCTTC. The variable domain in full, with the rest retrieved from reference TRBV2 and TRBJ1-2, is EPEVTQTPSHQVTQMGQEVILRCVPISNHLYFYWYRQILGQKVEFLVSFYNNEISEKSEIFDDQFSVERPDGSNFTLKIRSTKLEDSAMYFCASSEVGTGDGYTFGSGTRLTVV.

The rearrangement joins TRBV5-4 to TRBJ2-5; a possible D gene is TRBD2 (5 bases). CDR1 is SGHNT, CDR2 YYREEE, per germline (reference sequence). V gave up 0 bases and J gave up 1 base, with 7 bases separating them. The CDR3 runs to 14 residues. This CDR3 reads CASSLDAGQETQYF. The CDR3 DNA sequence: TGTGCCAGCAGCTTGGACGCGGGCCAAGAGACCCAGTACTTC.

J is TRBJ2-1 and V is TRBV5-4; no clear D gene. Trimming took 3 bases from V and 0 from J, leaving 10 bases between them. The CDR3 covers 15 residues. The germline V gene encodes CDR1 SGHNT and CDR2 YYREEE (reference sequence). The CDR3 region is CASSSDPSSYNEQFF. DNA for the CDR3: TGTGCCAGCAGCTCCGACCCGAGCTCCTACAATGAGCAGTTCTTC.

There are a few counts of this clone. The chain combines TRBV27 with TRBJ1-2; D gene unclear. Trimming stripped 5 bases from V and 3 bases from J, with 16 bases between. The germline V gene has CDR1 MNHEY and CDR2 SMNVEV (reference sequence). CDR3 length: 15 residues. The chain's CDR3 is CASSPRSHGDYGYTF. In nucleotides, the CDR3 is TGTGCCAGCAGTCCGCGGTCCCACGGGGACTATGGCTACACCTTC.

The chain has TRBV19 and TRBJ1-1; 9 positions match TRBD1. The V gene's germline CDR1 is LNHDA and CDR2 SQIVND (reference sequence). Germline trimming cut 9 bases from V and 0 bases from J; bases unmatched to any gene: 8. The CDR3 spans 15 residues. The DNA for the CDR3 is TGTGCCAGCCGGGGACAGGGCCACATGAACACTGAAGCTTTCTTT. Amino acid sequence: CASRGQGHMNTEAFF.

V is TRBV15 and J is TRBJ1-3, with D hard to call. Germline values: CDR1 LNHNV, CDR2 YYDKDF (reference sequence). The CDR3 sequence is 13 residues long. Trimming took 3 bases from V and 2 from J, leaving 5 bases between them. CDR3 coding DNA: TGTGCCACCAGCAGCCTAACTGGAAACACCATATATTTT. Protein: CATSSLTGNTIYF.

The rearrangement uses TRBV2 and TRBJ2-1, with 10 bases identical to TRBD2. The CDR3 is 14 residues long. The germline gives CDR1 SNHLY, CDR2 FYNNEI. After removal of 9 bases from V and 7 bases from J, the junction contained 9 bases not matched to a gene. The CDR3 reads CASMPAGGRNEQFF. CDR3 sequence (DNA): TGTGCCAGTATGCCAGCGGGGGGGCGGAATGAGCAGTTCTTC.

The genes are TRBV5-1 and TRBJ1-6; D not resolved. Trimming took 0 bases from V and 7 from J, leaving 11 bases between them. The CDR3 sequence is 15 residues long. CDR1 SGHRS and CDR2 YFSETQ come from the germline V gene. CDR3 DNA sequence: TGCGCCAGCAGCTTGGCAGGTCCAGGCAATTCACCCCTCCACTTT. It specifies CASSLAGPGNSPLHF.

The chain recombines TRBV18 with TRBJ1-1, with a possible D match to TRBD1 (5 bases). The V gene's germline CDR1 is KGHSH and CDR2 LQKENI. The CDR3 is made up of 18 amino acids. V lost 2 bases, J lost 1 base, and 20 bases lay in between. The CDR3 loop is CASSPMGPGSLGNTEAFF. In DNA, the CDR3 is TGTGCCAGCTCACCAATGGGGCCAGGGTCACTAGGGAACACTGAAGCTTTCTTT. Full variable domain (missing parts from reference TRBV18 and TRBJ1-1): NAGVMQNPRHLVRRRGQEARLRCSPMKGHSHVYWYRQLPEEGLKFMVYLQKENIIDESGMPKERFSAEFPKEGPSILRIQQVVRGDSAAYFCASSPMGPGSLGNTEAFFGQGTRLTVV.

This clone was seen only a few times. The chain couples TRBV7-2 to TRBJ2-4, with 12 bases identical to TRBD2. The V and J ends lost 4 bases and 11 bases, in that order; junction bases with no gene match: 9. The CDR3 loop spans 15 amino acids. Germline lookup yields CDR1 SGHTA and CDR2 FQGNSA. The CDR3 protein is CASSSGSTSGSLQYF. CDR3 bases: TGTGCCAGCAGCTCGGGCTCGACTAGCGGGAGTCTTCAGTACTTC.

The rearrangement uses TRBV27 and TRBJ1-1, with D possibly TRBD1 on 6 matching bases. Germline CDR1 reads MNHEY; CDR2 reads SMNVEV (reference sequence). Trimming shortened V by 3 bases and J by 1 base, and 15 bases separated the two germline ends. This CDR3 contains 16 residues. The CDR3 here is CASSFRRGPGNTEAFF. CDR3 DNA sequence: TGTGCCAGCAGTTTTCGGCGGGGGCCGGGGAACACTGAAGCTTTCTTT.

The chain recombines TRBV28 with TRBJ2-1; no clear D. Trimming shortened V by 3 bases and J by 9 bases, and 12 bases separated the two germline ends. Germline V gene lookup returns CDR1 MDHEN and CDR2 SYDVKM. This CDR3 has 13 residues. CDR3 bases: TGTGCCAGCAGTTTGGAGTGGCGAACTGAGCAGTTCTTC. Translated: CASSLEWRTEQFF.

This sequence joins TRBV19 and TRBJ2-2, with no clear D. CDR3 length: 11 amino acids. The V end was cut by 5 bases, the J end by 6 bases, with 4 bases between. Per germline, CDR1 LNHDA and CDR2 SQIVND (reference sequence). In nucleotides, the CDR3 is TGTGCCAGTAGTTTCTCCGGGGAGCTGTTTTTT. Its translation is CASSFSGELFF.

The chain joins TRBV27 to TRBJ1-6; TRBD1 matches 9 bases. This CDR3 has 17 amino acids. Germline loops: CDR1 MNHEY, CDR2 SMNVEV (reference sequence). V trimming: 1 base; J trimming: 7 bases; junction bases outside the gene matches: 8. CDR3 sequence: CASSLLDRGVLNSPLHF. For the CDR3, the DNA is TGTGCCAGCAGTTTATTGGACAGGGGAGTATTAAATTCACCCCTCCACTTT.

The V and J genes are TRBV4-2 and TRBJ2-3; 7 positions agree with TRBD1. Germline V gene lookup returns CDR1 LGHNA and CDR2 YNFKEQ. The V segment lost 2 bases and the J segment 4 bases; nucleotides outside the gene matches: 6. The CDR3 consists of 15 residues. The CDR3 spells CASSQLQGTADTQYF. The CDR3, as DNA: TGTGCCAGCAGCCAACTACAGGGGACAGCAGATACGCAGTATTTT.

The chain uses TRBV7-2 and TRBJ1-1, with D perhaps TRBD1 (5 bases). The CDR3 sequence is 14 residues long. V was clipped by 4 bases and J by 5 bases, with 14 bases between them. In germline, CDR1 is SGHTA, CDR2 FQGNSA. As DNA, the CDR3 is TGTGCCAGCAGCTCCCGGGGCCTCCGGACTGAAGCTTTCTTT. Its translation is CASSSRGLRTEAFF. Filled out from reference TRBV7-2 and TRBJ1-1, the complete variable domain reads GAGVSQSPSNKVTEKGKDVELRCDPISGHTALYWYRQSLGQGLEFLIYFQGNSAPDKSGLPSDRFSAERTGGSVSTLTIQRTQQEDSAVYLCASSSRGLRTEAFFGQGTRLTVV.